One and the same sample provided the 21 T cell receptor beta chains below, sequenced in a study of control samples from healthy donors and cancer patients. Repertoires were generated with immunoSEQ multiplex PCR, while TCRdb's copy carries only in-frame clones and drops some. The sample shows under 100,000 clones, 88% of them seen only once. Sequenced sample: blood. These receptors came from a woman between 70 and 85 years old in good health.

Turning to this clone: Other nucleotide sequences in the sample specify the same CDR3. The V call is TRBV14, the J call TRBJ1-1; 9 bases agree with TRBD1. Germline CDR1 SGHDN, CDR2 FVKESK. This CDR3 has 13 amino acids. The ends lost 4 bases at V and 5 bases at J; junction bases unmatched: 2. The CDR3 reads CASSLGQGTEAFF. CDR3 coding DNA: TGTGCCAGCAGCCTGGGACAGGGTACTGAAGCTTTCTTT.

The V gene is TRBV11-2, the J gene TRBJ1-2; D gene unclear. V lost 5 bases and J 2 bases, leaving 6 bases between the germline ends. This CDR3 has 12 amino acids. Germline CDR1 SGHAT, CDR2 FQNNGV. The CDR3 bases are TGTGCCAGCAGCCCTGACAACTATGGCTACACCTTC. This gives the protein CASSPDNYGYTF.

The chain couples TRBV9 to TRBJ2-1; 10 bases agree with TRBD2. Trimming removed 4 bases from V and 10 bases from J; junction bases left unmatched: 17. CDR3 length equals 17 residues. Germline CDR1 is SGDLS and CDR2 is YYNGEE. For the CDR3, the DNA is TGTGCCAGCAGCTCTACGACTCTAGCGGGGGCCCCCCGGGAGCAGTTCTTC. It translates to CASSSTTLAGAPREQFF. The variable domain in full, with the rest retrieved from reference TRBV9 and TRBJ2-1, is DSGVTQTPKHLITATGQRVTLRCSPRSGDLSVYWYQQSLDQGLQFLIQYYNGEERAKGNILERFSAQQFPDLHSELNLSSLELGDSALYFCASSSTTLAGAPREQFFGPGTRLTVL.

The chain is built from TRBV20-1 and TRBJ2-1, with D possibly called TRBD1 or TRBD2 (5 bases each). Per germline, CDR1 DFQATT and CDR2 SNEGSKA (reference sequence). CDR3 length equals 10 residues. The germline V and J ends were trimmed by 3 bases and 8 bases, with 5 bases remaining between them. The CDR3 region is CSARGDEQFF. CDR3 DNA sequence: TGCAGTGCTAGGGGGGATGAGCAGTTCTTC.

The genes are TRBV15 and TRBJ1-5; D not certain. Germline V lookup: CDR1 LNHNV, CDR2 YYDKDF (reference sequence). Trimming took 5 bases from V and 0 from J, leaving 11 bases between them. CDR3 length equals 15 residues. CDR3 region: CATSSDIHSNQPQHF. The CDR3 coding sequence is TGTGCCACCAGCTCAGACATTCATAGCAATCAGCCCCAGCATTTT.

V and J are TRBV5-1 and TRBJ2-7; 7 nucleotides match TRBD1. Trimming removed 0 bases from V and 6 bases from J; junction bases left unmatched: 6. The V gene's germline CDR1 is SGHRS and CDR2 YFSETQ. The CDR3 sequence is 14 residues long. CDR3 sequence: CASSLDIGTVEQYF. The DNA for the CDR3 is TGCGCCAGCAGCTTGGATATTGGGACAGTCGAGCAGTACTTC. Full variable domain (remainder filled in from reference TRBV5-1 and TRBJ2-7): KAGVTQTPRYLIKTRGQQVTLSCSPISGHRSVSWYQQTPGQGLQFLFEYFSETQRNKGNFPGRFSGRQFSNSRSEMNVSTLELGDSALYLCASSLDIGTVEQYFGPGTRLTVT.

The chain uses TRBV19 and TRBJ2-2; 8 nucleotides match TRBD1. J lost 1 base, V lost 7 bases, and 8 bases had no gene match. This CDR3 spans 16 amino acids. Germline CDR1 is LNHDA and CDR2 is SQIVND (reference sequence). The CDR3 nucleotides read TGTGCCAGTAAAGATTTCGGGACAGGGAACACCGGGGAGCTGTTTTTT. This gives the protein CASKDFGTGNTGELFF.

This chain connects TRBV5-1 to TRBJ2-3, with 8 bases matching TRBD1. Losses at the gene ends were 0 bases for V and 5 bases for J; bases not matched to a gene: 5. Germline V gene data show CDR1 as SGHRS and CDR2 as YFSETQ. The CDR3 is 15 amino acids. The CDR3 DNA follows: TGCGCCAGCAGCTTGGTGGCAGGGGGCGTAGATACGCAGTATTTT. This encodes CASSLVAGGVDTQYF.

The CDR3 spells CASGRRGSYGYTF. Written as DNA, the CDR3 is TGTGCCAGCGGGCGGCGTGGTAGCTATGGCTACACCTTC. This chain uses TRBV5-5 with TRBJ1-2; no firm D call. The CDR3 covers 13 residues. Germline V lookup: CDR1 SGHKS, CDR2 YYEKEE (reference sequence). The V end was cut by 7 bases, the J end by 4 bases, with 14 bases between.

This clone was detected a few times. The chain employs TRBV5-6 and TRBJ2-5; D ambiguous. CDR1 and CDR2 from the germline V gene are SGHDT and YYEEEE. This CDR3 comprises 13 residues. The ends were cut back, 2 bases at V and 1 base at J, with 6 bases in the middle. CDR3 amino acids: CASSFGFQETQYF. The CDR3 DNA sequence: TGTGCCAGCAGCTTCGGCTTCCAAGAGACCCAGTACTTC.

The genes are TRBV2 and TRBJ1-1; 7 nucleotides line up with TRBD1. V shed 6 bases and J 1 base; nucleotides not matched to a gene: 2. Germline V gene sequence: CDR1 SNHLY, CDR2 FYNNEI. The CDR3 runs 13 residues. Written as DNA, the CDR3 is TGTGCCAGCAGCAGGGGGGGGAACACTGAAGCTTTCTTT. Encoded protein: CASSRGGNTEAFF.

The rearrangement links TRBV23-1 to TRBJ1-5, with a tentative D call TRBD1 (6 bases). TRBV23-1 falls under the ORF class, with uncertain function. The CDR3 totals 19 residues. V was pared by 0 bases and J by 0 bases, with 18 bases between. CDR3 residues: CASSQSIVGRGLSNQPQHF. The CDR3 DNA follows: TGCGCCAGCAGTCAATCGATTGTCGGCAGGGGACTTAGCAATCAGCCCCAGCATTTT.

The chain uses TRBV18 and TRBJ1-1; no reliable D call. Trimming shortened V by 1 base and J by 6 bases, and 9 bases separated the two germline ends. Germline-derived CDR1 and CDR2 are KGHSH and LQKENI. This CDR3 has 13 amino acids. The CDR3, as DNA: TGTGCCAGCTCACCACAGAACATCCCTGAAGCTTTCTTT. Residues: CASSPQNIPEAFF. Looking up the rest from reference TRBV18 and TRBJ1-1 gives the full variable domain: NAGVMQNPRHLVRRRGQEARLRCSPMKGHSHVYWYRQLPEEGLKFMVYLQKENIIDESGMPKERFSAEFPKEGPSILRIQQVVRGDSAAYFCASSPQNIPEAFFGQGTRLTVV.

V gene TRBV18 combines with J gene TRBJ2-1, with a tentative D call TRBD2 (5 bases). Germline loops: CDR1 KGHSH, CDR2 LQKENI. This CDR3 has 14 residues. V lost 5 bases, J lost 4 bases, and 12 bases lay in between. The chain's CDR3 is CASSEGSAYNEQFF. The CDR3, as DNA: TGTGCCAGCTCAGAGGGTAGCGCGTACAATGAGCAGTTCTTC. The complete variable domain, with remaining parts taken from reference TRBV18 and TRBJ2-1, reads NAGVMQNPRHLVRRRGQEARLRCSPMKGHSHVYWYRQLPEEGLKFMVYLQKENIIDESGMPKERFSAEFPKEGPSILRIQQVVRGDSAAYFCASSEGSAYNEQFFGPGTRLTVL.

The CDR3 here is CASSLGQGIYEQYF. The CDR3 DNA sequence: TGTGCCAGCAGTTTGGGACAGGGGATCTACGAGCAGTACTTC. The chain combines TRBV27 with TRBJ2-7, with 10 nucleotides matching TRBD1. After removal of 3 bases from V and 3 bases from J, the junction contained 2 bases not matched to a gene. Germline lookup yields CDR1 MNHEY and CDR2 SMNVEV (reference sequence). The CDR3 length is 14 residues.

The CDR3 is CASSPGTSGTGPYEQYF. In DNA, the CDR3 is TGTGCCAGCAGTCCCGGGACTAGCGGGACTGGGCCCTACGAGCAGTACTTC. The chain uses TRBV5-4 and TRBJ2-7, with 13 nucleotides matching TRBD2. This CDR3 region has 17 residues. With V trimmed by 5 bases and J by 2 bases, 10 bases remained unmatched. Germline V gene lookup returns CDR1 SGHNT and CDR2 YYREEE (reference sequence).

The genes are TRBV5-1 and TRBJ2-7, with D maybe TRBD2 (5 bases). Between the trimmed V and J ends, which lost 4 bases and 3 bases, there was a span of 20 bases. Germline CDR1 SGHRS, CDR2 YFSETQ. The CDR3 loop spans 16 amino acids. CDR3 sequence reads: CASSPTAALRDYEQYF. The CDR3 DNA is TGCGCCAGCAGCCCGACTGCGGCTCTGAGGGACTACGAGCAGTACTTC.

This clone was seen only once. The chain recombines TRBV10-3 with TRBJ1-1, with a weak D call TRBD1 (5 bases). Germline assignment: CDR1 ENHRY and CDR2 SYGVKD. The germline V and J ends were trimmed by 9 bases and 2 bases, with 13 bases remaining between them. This CDR3 region has 13 residues. The DNA for the CDR3 is TGTGCCATGGGGCCTGACAGTAACACTGAAGCTTTCTTT. Translation gives CAMGPDSNTEAFF.

This clone was counted between two and nine times. This sequence joins TRBV7-2 and TRBJ2-1; TRBD1 agrees at 7 bases. The V and J ends lost 5 bases and 6 bases, in that order; junction bases with no gene match: 16. Germline V gene lookup returns CDR1 SGHTA and CDR2 FQGNSA. CDR3 length: 17 amino acids. CDR3 in amino acids: CASSAATGITVANEQFF. In DNA, the CDR3 is TGTGCCAGCAGCGCGGCGACAGGGATAACGGTTGCCAATGAGCAGTTCTTC.

The V and J genes are TRBV4-1 and TRBJ2-5; tentatively, D is TRBD1 or TRBD2 (5 bases each). The germline V gene has CDR1 MGHRA and CDR2 YSYEKL. This CDR3 spans 15 amino acids. Deletions cut 4 bases from V and 4 bases from J, with 16 bases between. Written as DNA, the CDR3 is TGCGCCAGCAGCCGGACGTGGGGGTCTCGAGAGACCCAGTACTTC. Translated: CASSRTWGSRETQYF.

This rearrangement joins TRBV2 to TRBJ1-2, with no clear D. This CDR3 region has 14 residues. Trimming removed 4 bases at V and 7 bases at J, with 16 bases between. CDR1 is SNHLY, CDR2 FYNNEI, per germline. The CDR3 sequence is CASSAAAISGGYTF. DNA for the CDR3: TGTGCCAGCAGTGCGGCAGCTATTAGCGGTGGCTACACCTTC.